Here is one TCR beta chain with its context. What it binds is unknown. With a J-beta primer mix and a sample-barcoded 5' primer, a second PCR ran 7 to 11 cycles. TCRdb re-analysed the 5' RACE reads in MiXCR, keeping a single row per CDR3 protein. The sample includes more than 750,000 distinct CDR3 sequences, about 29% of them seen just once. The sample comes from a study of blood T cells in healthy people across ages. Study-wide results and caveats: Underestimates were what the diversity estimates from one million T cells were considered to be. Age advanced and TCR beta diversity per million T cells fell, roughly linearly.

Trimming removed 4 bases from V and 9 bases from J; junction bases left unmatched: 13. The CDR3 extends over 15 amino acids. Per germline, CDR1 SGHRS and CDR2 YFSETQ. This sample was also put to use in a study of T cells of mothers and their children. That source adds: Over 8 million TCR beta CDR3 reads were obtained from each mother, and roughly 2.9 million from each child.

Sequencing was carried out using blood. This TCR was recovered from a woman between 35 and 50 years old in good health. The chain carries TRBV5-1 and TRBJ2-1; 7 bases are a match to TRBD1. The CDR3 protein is CASSPRQGPFSEQFF. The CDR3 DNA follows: TGCGCCAGCAGCCCAAGACAGGGTCCATTCAGTGAGCAGTTCTTC.